What follows are 21 T cell receptor beta chains derived from one specimen sequenced in a study of cytomegalovirus exposure and HLA in healthy donors. Clones were read by immunoSEQ multiplex PCR, and TCRdb kept only the in-frame ones, dropping some. Of some 260,000 clones listed, about nine tenths are singletons. Source material: PBMCs. The receptor source for this set is a woman aged 25-40 years in good health and CMV-seronegative.

The genes are TRBV7-6 and TRBJ2-5; TRBD1 matches 10 bases. V lost 1 base, J lost 2 bases, and 7 bases stayed unmatched. Per the germline V gene, CDR1 is SGHVS and CDR2 is FNYEAQ. CDR3 length equals 17 residues. CDR3: CASSLGHGTGVQETQYF. CDR3 bases: TGTGCCAGCAGCTTAGGCCACGGGACAGGGGTGCAAGAGACCCAGTACTTC.

The chain couples TRBV28 to TRBJ2-3, with TRBD2 matching over 7 bases. CDR1 and CDR2 from the germline V gene are MDHEN and SYDVKM. CDR3 length: 16 amino acids. The V gene end was trimmed by 2 bases and the J gene end by 3 bases; junction bases not matched to a gene: 8. Here the CDR3 reads CASSLSGTTRTDTQYF. CDR3 bases: TGTGCCAGCAGTTTAAGCGGGACTACTAGAACAGATACGCAGTATTTT. Combining the CDR3 with reference TRBV28 and TRBJ2-3 gives the whole variable domain DVKVTQSSRYLVKRTGEKVFLECVQDMDHENMFWYRQDPGLGLRLIYFSYDVKMKEKGDIPEGYSVSREKKERFSLILESASTNQTSMYLCASSLSGTTRTDTQYFGPGTRLTVL.

This clone was seen more than once but under ten times. The gene calls are TRBV30 and TRBJ1-4, with 7 bases aligning to TRBD1. Germline-derived CDR1 and CDR2 are GTSNPN and SVGIG (reference sequence). Trimming at V came to 8 bases and at J to 7 bases, leaving 13 bases not matched to a gene. This CDR3 region has 14 residues. The CDR3 sequence is CAGSFRGMSEKLFF. In nucleotides, the CDR3 is TGTGCCGGGTCTTTCAGGGGGATGAGTGAAAAACTGTTTTTT.

This chain connects TRBV18 to TRBJ2-4; 9 nucleotides line up with TRBD1. J was trimmed by 5 bases and V by 3 bases; bases with no gene match: 5. This CDR3 comprises 15 residues. Germline V gives CDR1 KGHSH, CDR2 LQKENI. The CDR3 protein is CASSPQQGAENIQYF. The DNA of the CDR3 is TGTGCCAGCTCACCCCAACAGGGGGCGGAAAACATTCAGTACTTC.

The chain has TRBV9 and TRBJ2-1; 8 positions match TRBD2. The CDR3 sequence is 12 residues long. V gave up 4 bases and J gave up 8 bases; unmatched junction bases: 2. Germline V gene lookup returns CDR1 SGDLS and CDR2 YYNGEE. In nucleotides, the CDR3 is TGTGCCAGCAGCCCTAGCGGGTATGAGCAGTTCTTC. Encoded protein: CASSPSGYEQFF.

The rearrangement links TRBV27 to TRBJ1-1; D is perhaps TRBD1 (5 bases). Per the germline V gene, CDR1 is MNHEY and CDR2 is SMNVEV (reference sequence). This CDR3 contains 13 residues. Trimming left V 1 base short and J 6 bases short, with 9 bases between. The CDR3 sequence is CASSLFGGAEAFF. The CDR3 DNA reads TGTGCCAGCAGTTTATTTGGGGGAGCTGAAGCTTTCTTT.

The chain joins TRBV11-3 to TRBJ2-7; weak D call: TRBD1 (6 bases). Germline CDR1 is SGHNT and CDR2 is YENEEA. CDR3 length: 17 amino acids. Trimming stripped 0 bases from V and 3 bases from J, with 18 bases between. The CDR3 nucleotides are TGTGCCAGCAGCTTAGATAGCCGACAGGCATCAAGCTACGAGCAGTACTTC. This sequence encodes CASSLDSRQASSYEQYF.

The chain carries TRBV19 and TRBJ1-5, with 7 bases identical to TRBD1. Germline V gene sequence: CDR1 LNHDA, CDR2 SQIVND (reference sequence). J lost 5 bases, V lost 7 bases, and 14 bases had no gene match. This CDR3 contains 16 residues. The CDR3 bases are TGTGCCAGTACCCCTTCGCCAGGGGGTTGGGATCAGCCCCAGCATTTT. Translated: CASTPSPGGWDQPQHF.

V usage is TRBV9 and J usage is TRBJ2-3; no reliable D call. The ends were cut back, 3 bases at V and 2 bases at J, with 4 bases in the middle. This CDR3 region has 12 residues. CDR1 and CDR2 (germline): SGDLS, YYNGEE. CDR3 loop: CASSANTDTQYF. The CDR3, as DNA: TGTGCCAGCAGCGCAAACACAGATACGCAGTATTTT.

The chain links TRBV19 to TRBJ2-5, with TRBD1 matching over 7 bases. V lost 7 bases to trimming and J lost 2 bases; unmatched junction nucleotides: 7. The CDR3 totals 14 residues. Germline V CDR1 and CDR2: LNHDA, SQIVND (reference sequence). CDR3 coding DNA: TGTGCCAGTACTAAGGGGACAGAACAAGAGACCCAGTACTTC. As protein: CASTKGTEQETQYF.

The V gene is TRBV12-5, the J gene TRBJ2-2; D not certain. This CDR3 is 13 amino acids long. Trimming removed 2 bases from V and 7 bases from J, with 8 bases in between. The germline V gene has CDR1 LGHNT and CDR2 FRNRAP. CDR3 residues: CASGLTGGGELFF. The CDR3 nucleotides read TGTGCTAGTGGTTTGACGGGCGGCGGGGAGCTGTTTTTT.

The chain carries TRBV28 and TRBJ2-1, with 11 bases matching TRBD2. CDR3 length equals 15 residues. Per the germline V gene, CDR1 is MDHEN and CDR2 is SYDVKM. Trimming took 5 bases from V and 4 from J; bases not matched to a gene: 4. The CDR3 coding sequence is TGTGCCAGCAGTCGAGCTAGCGGGGGGTACAATGAGCAGTTCTTC. It encodes CASSRASGGYNEQFF. Full variable domain (remainder filled in from reference TRBV28 and TRBJ2-1): DVKVTQSSRYLVKRTGEKVFLECVQDMDHENMFWYRQDPGLGLRLIYFSYDVKMKEKGDIPEGYSVSREKKERFSLILESASTNQTSMYLCASSRASGGYNEQFFGPGTRLTVL.

The sample holds a few counts of this clone. The rearrangement uses TRBV7-3 and TRBJ2-2, with 10 bases lining up with TRBD1. V lost 3 bases to trimming and J lost 7 bases; unmatched junction nucleotides: 5. Germline lookup yields CDR1 SGHTA and CDR2 FQGTGA. This CDR3 region has 15 residues. CDR3 protein: CASSLMTGGIGELFF. The CDR3 bases are TGTGCCAGCAGCTTGATGACAGGGGGCATCGGGGAGCTGTTTTTT.

The chain combines TRBV2 with TRBJ2-7; the match to TRBD1 covers 10 bases. Germline V lookup: CDR1 SNHLY, CDR2 FYNNEI. This CDR3 has 14 residues. J lost 5 bases, V lost 3 bases, and 4 bases had no gene match. The CDR3 region is CASSDGTGVNEQYF. Written as DNA, the CDR3 is TGTGCCAGCAGTGACGGGACAGGGGTCAACGAGCAGTACTTC.

This clone occurred a few times. This chain uses TRBV4-3 with TRBJ1-5; TRBD1 might be the D (6 bases). V was cut by 3 bases and J by 5 bases, with 14 bases left in between. This CDR3 is built from 15 residues. Germline V gene data show CDR1 as LGHNA and CDR2 as YSLEER. The CDR3 DNA is TGCGCCAGCAGCCAGGCCCTGGGGGGCCATCAGCCCCAGCATTTT. Its translation: CASSQALGGHQPQHF.

V gene TRBV28 combines with J gene TRBJ2-1; 8 bases are shared with TRBD1. Germline V gene sequence: CDR1 MDHEN, CDR2 SYDVKM. V lost 5 bases, J lost 5 bases, and 11 bases stayed unmatched. The CDR3 extends over 16 amino acids. CDR3 in DNA: TGTGCCAGCAGTCCCATAGATGGACAGGGTCACAATGAGCAGTTCTTC. Translation: CASSPIDGQGHNEQFF.

The chain carries TRBV30 and TRBJ2-7; either TRBD1 or TRBD2 may supply D (5 bases each). CDR3 length: 11 residues. Germline CDR1 is GTSNPN and CDR2 is SVGIG (reference sequence). V lost 5 bases and J lost 2, with 7 bases in between. In nucleotides, the CDR3 is TGTGCCTGGGGGACGGCCTACGAGCAGTACTTC. Its translation: CAWGTAYEQYF.

V usage is TRBV2 and J usage is TRBJ2-7; TRBD2 is a possible D gene (6 bases). The V gene's germline CDR1 is SNHLY and CDR2 FYNNEI. V lost 7 bases to trimming and J lost 0 bases, with 19 bases between them. The CDR3 extends over 16 amino acids. The CDR3 DNA reads TGTGCCAGCACCATCTCTAGCGCAACCAGCTCCTACGAGCAGTACTTC. Translating it yields CASTISSATSSYEQYF.

V gene TRBV6-5 combines with J gene TRBJ2-1, with D possibly being TRBD2 (5 bases). There are 12 residues in the CDR3. The germline CDR1 and CDR2 sequences are MNHEY and SVGAGI. CDR3 sequence: CAAGSSYNEQFF. The CDR3 region has the DNA TGTGCTGCGGGTTCCTCCTACAATGAGCAGTTCTTC.

The V gene is TRBV2, the J gene TRBJ2-3, with unresolved D. The CDR3 loop spans 14 amino acids. The V gene's germline CDR1 is SNHLY and CDR2 FYNNEI. V was pared by 1 base and J by 1 base, with 6 bases between. The CDR3 DNA follows: TGTGCCAGCAGTGAAGAGACCCGCACAGATACGCAGTATTTT. It yields the protein CASSEETRTDTQYF.

Notes on this clone: One end of the junction is discordant with germline, which a read error may explain. The chain recombines TRBV11-3 with TRBJ2-2; no clear D gene. The germline gives CDR1 SGHNT, CDR2 YENEEA. The CDR3 consists of 15 residues. The CDR3: CATSLGGSNDGELFF. The CDR3 DNA follows: TGTGCCACCAGCTTAGGTGGTTCTAACGACGGGGAGCTGTTTTTT.